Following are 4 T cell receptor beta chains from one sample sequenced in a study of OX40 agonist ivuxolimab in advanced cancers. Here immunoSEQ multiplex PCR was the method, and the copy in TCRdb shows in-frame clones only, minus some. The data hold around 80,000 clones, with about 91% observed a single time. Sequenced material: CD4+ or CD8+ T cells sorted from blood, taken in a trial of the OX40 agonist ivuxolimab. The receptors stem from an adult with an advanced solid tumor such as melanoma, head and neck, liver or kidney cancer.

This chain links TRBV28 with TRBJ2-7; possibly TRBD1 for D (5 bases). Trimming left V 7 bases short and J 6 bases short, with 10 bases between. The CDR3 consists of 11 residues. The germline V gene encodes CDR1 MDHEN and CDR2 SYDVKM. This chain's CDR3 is CASTDTLEQYF. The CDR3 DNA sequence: TGTGCCAGCACGGACACCCTCGAGCAGTACTTC.

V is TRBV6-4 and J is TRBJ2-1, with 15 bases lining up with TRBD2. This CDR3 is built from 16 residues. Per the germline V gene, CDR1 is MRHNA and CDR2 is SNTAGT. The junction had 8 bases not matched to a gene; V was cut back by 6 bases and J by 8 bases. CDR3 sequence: CASSRGLAGGQDEQFF. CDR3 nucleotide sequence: TGTGCCAGCAGCCGAGGACTAGCGGGAGGGCAGGATGAGCAGTTCTTC.

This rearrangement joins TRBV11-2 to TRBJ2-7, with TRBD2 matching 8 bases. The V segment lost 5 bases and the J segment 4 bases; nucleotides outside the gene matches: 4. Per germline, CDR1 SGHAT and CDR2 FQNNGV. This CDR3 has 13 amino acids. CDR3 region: CASSASGGYEQYF. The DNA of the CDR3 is TGTGCCAGCAGCGCCAGCGGGGGTTACGAGCAGTACTTC.

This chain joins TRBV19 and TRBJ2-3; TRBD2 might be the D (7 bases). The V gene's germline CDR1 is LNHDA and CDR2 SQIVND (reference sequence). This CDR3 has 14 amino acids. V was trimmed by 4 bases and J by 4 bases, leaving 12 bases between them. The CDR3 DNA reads TGTGCCAGTAGTAACAGGGAGGGCCCAGATACGCAGTATTTT. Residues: CASSNREGPDTQYF. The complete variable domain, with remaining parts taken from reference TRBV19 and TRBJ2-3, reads DGGITQSPKYLFRKEGQNVTLSCEQNLNHDAMYWYRQDPGQGLRLIYYSQIVNDFQKGDIAEGYSVSREKKESFPLTVTSAQKNPTAFYLCASSNREGPDTQYFGPGTRLTVL.